The sequence of this T cell receptor beta chain was determined in a study of cytomegalovirus exposure and HLA in healthy donors (dated by TCRdb to the late 2010s). Background on the whole study: According to a later analysis, the roughly 120 validation repertoires were produced on the same platform as the 600 to 850 repertoires of the first cohort. In addition to the first cohort of about 650 subjects, a separate validation cohort of some 120 different subjects was used. To predict cytomegalovirus infection status, the study brought together high-throughput TCR immunosequencing, statistical association of individual TCRs with disease status, and machine learning. The aim of the study was to test whether cataloging public T cell receptors could identify signatures of past pathogen exposure.

The donors belonged to the validation cohort of 90 to 150 subjects, which was separate from the roughly 700-subject first cohort. The CDR3 runs 17 residues from the cysteine to the phenylalanine. Only the CDR3 region is kept as DNA, spanning 51 bases read in frame from base 1. According to the germline V gene, CDR1 reads SGDLS and CDR2 reads YYNGEE. V ends up 3 bases short and J 3 bases short, with an unmatched junction base count of 7. As to this clone: Which antigen it targets is not known. Nothing much larger sits one base from this clone, and base qualities are not available.

Paper-wide results and their limitations: In the study, about 150 TCR beta chains were listed as associated with cytomegalovirus. While some public TCRs were present in many individuals, most TCR sequences turned up only very rarely across donors. In vitro tests confirmed that a few of the cytomegalovirus-associated TCR beta chains recognize cytomegalovirus antigens. In a later analysis, TCRs clustered in the first cohort were found to also tend to co-occur in the 120 validation repertoires, with over 90% of cluster scores above 0. In both the original and validation cohorts, the classifier was reported to diagnose cytomegalovirus status with high specificity and sensitivity. According to the authors, the approach could potentially be generalized to other disease states and immunological phenotypes. All 120 or so repertoires were used to score co-occurrence in the validation cohort in a later analysis, because that analysis had no HLA typing for the cohort.

Library prep was done by the immunoSEQ multiplex PCR assay. Per the original workflow: A statistical classification framework was built for diagnosing cytomegalovirus status from the catalog of TCR beta chain sequences. The table comes from immuneACCESS by way of TCRdb, which keeps in-frame sequences with V and J called. Part of the clones is missing from these tables; in studies checked, under half for an unresolved V gene and the rest for unknown reasons. V and J calls and clone size are as listed in that table; D and trimming were resolved from the DNA. The sample contains 65,000 to 80,000 clones, 94% of them found a single time. The ten largest account for about 2.1% of the sample.

Recombination linked TRBV9 to TRBJ2-7, and 15 junction bases match TRBD2. The sequence derives from a woman under 30 in good health and CMV-seropositive. Material for sequencing was PBMCs. The DNA sequence is as follows: TGTGCCAGCAGCGGCAGACCGGGACTAGCGGGAGGCTACGAGCAGTACTTC. It encodes CASSGRPGLAGGYEQYF.